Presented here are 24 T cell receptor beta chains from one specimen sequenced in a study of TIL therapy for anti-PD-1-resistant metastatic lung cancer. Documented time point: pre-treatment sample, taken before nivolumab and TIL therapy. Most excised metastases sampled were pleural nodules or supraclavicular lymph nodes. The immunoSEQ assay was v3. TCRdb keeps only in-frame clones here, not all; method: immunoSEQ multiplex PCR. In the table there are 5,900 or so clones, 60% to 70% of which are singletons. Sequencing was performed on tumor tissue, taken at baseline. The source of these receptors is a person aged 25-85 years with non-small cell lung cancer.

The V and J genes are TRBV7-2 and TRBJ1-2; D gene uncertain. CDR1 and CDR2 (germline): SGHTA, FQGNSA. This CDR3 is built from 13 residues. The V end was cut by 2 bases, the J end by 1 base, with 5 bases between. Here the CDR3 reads CASSLRLNYGYTF. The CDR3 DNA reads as TGTGCCAGCAGCTTAAGACTTAACTATGGCTACACCTTC.

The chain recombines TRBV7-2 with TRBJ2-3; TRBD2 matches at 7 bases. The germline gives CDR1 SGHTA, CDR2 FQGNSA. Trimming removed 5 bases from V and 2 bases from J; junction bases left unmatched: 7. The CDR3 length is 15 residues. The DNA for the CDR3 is TGTGCCAGCAGCCCATGGACTAGTGCCACAGATACGCAGTATTTT. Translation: CASSPWTSATDTQYF.

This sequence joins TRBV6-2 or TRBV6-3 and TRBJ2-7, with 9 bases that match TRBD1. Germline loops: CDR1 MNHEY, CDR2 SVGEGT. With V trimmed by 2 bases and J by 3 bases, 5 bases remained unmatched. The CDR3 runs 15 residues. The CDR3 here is CASSYGGTGNYEQYV. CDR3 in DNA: TGTGCCAGCAGTTACGGCGGGACAGGGAACTACGAGCAGTACGTC.

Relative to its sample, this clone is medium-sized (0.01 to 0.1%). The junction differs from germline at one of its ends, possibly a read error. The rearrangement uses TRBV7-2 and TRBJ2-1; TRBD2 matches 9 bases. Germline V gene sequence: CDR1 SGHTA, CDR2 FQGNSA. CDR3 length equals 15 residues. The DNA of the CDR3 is TGTGCCAGCAGTTTAGCGGGAGCCCCCTACAATGAGCAGTTCTTC. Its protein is CASSLAGAPYNEQFF.

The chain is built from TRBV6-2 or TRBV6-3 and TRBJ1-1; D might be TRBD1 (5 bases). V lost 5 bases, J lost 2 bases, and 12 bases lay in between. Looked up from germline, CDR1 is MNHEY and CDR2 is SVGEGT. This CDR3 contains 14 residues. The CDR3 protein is CASSGRQRNTEAFF. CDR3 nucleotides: TGTGCCAGCAGTGGACGACAGAGAAACACTGAAGCTTTCTTT.

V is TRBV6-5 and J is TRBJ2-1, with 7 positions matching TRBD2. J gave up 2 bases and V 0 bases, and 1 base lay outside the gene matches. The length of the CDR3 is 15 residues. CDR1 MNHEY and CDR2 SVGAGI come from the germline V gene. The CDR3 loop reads CASSYSGGAYNEQFF. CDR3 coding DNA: TGTGCCAGCAGTTACTCGGGGGGGGCCTACAATGAGCAGTTCTTC.

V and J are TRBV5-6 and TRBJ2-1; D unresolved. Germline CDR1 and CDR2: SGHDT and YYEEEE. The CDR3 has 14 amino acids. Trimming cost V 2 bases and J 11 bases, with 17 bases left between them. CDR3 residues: CASSFTLVAPQQFF. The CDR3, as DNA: TGTGCCAGCAGCTTCACATTAGTTGCCCCTCAGCAGTTCTTC.

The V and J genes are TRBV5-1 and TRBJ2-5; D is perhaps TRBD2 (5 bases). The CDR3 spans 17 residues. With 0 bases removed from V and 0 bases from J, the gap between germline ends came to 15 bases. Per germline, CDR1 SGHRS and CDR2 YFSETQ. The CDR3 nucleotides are TGCGCCAGCAGCTTGGAAAGGCTCGGCGGGTACCAAGAGACCCAGTACTTC. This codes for CASSLERLGGYQETQYF.

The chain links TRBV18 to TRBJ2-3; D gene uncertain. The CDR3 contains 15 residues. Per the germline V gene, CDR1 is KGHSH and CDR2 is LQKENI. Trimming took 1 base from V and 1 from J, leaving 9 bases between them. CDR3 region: CASSPQQRGTDTQYF. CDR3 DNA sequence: TGTGCCAGCTCACCACAACAGCGTGGCACAGATACGCAGTATTTT. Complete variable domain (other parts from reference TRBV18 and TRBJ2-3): NAGVMQNPRHLVRRRGQEARLRCSPMKGHSHVYWYRQLPEEGLKFMVYLQKENIIDESGMPKERFSAEFPKEGPSILRIQQVVRGDSAAYFCASSPQQRGTDTQYFGPGTRLTVL.

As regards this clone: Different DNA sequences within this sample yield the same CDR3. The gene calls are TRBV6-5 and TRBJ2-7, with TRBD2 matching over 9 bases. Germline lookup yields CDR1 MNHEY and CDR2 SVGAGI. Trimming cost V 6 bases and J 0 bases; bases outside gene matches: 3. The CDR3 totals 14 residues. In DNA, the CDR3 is TGTGCCAGCAGAGAGACTAGCGGCTCCTACGAGCAGTACTTC. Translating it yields CASRETSGSYEQYF.

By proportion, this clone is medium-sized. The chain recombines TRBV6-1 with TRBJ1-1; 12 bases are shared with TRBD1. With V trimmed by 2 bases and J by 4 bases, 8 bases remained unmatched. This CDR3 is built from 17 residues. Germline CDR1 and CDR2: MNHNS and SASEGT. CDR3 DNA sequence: TGTGCCAGCAGTGAATGGGACAGGGGGCGCCTCGGCACTGAAGCTTTCTTT. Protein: CASSEWDRGRLGTEAFF.

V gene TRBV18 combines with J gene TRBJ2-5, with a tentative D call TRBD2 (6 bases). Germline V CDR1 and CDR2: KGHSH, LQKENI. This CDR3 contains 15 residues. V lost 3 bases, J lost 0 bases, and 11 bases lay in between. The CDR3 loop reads CASSPLGGNQETQYF. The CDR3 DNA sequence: TGTGCCAGCTCACCCCTAGGCGGGAACCAAGAGACCCAGTACTTC.

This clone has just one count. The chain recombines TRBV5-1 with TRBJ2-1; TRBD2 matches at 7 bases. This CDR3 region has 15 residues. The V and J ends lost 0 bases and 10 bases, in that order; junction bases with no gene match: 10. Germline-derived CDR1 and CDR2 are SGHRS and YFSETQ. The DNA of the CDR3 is TGCGCCAGCAGCTTGGTGGGGGGGGTCAGAGGGGAGCAGTTCTTC. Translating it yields CASSLVGGVRGEQFF.

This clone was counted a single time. DNA of the CDR3: TGCGCCAGCAGCTCCGGGACAGCTACCTACGAGCAGTACTTC. As protein: CASSSGTATYEQYF. The rearrangement uses TRBV5-1 and TRBJ2-7; TRBD1 matches at 7 bases. From germline, CDR1 is SGHRS and CDR2 YFSETQ. There are 14 residues in the CDR3. V was clipped by 3 bases and J by 2 bases; unmatched bases: 5. Full variable domain (missing parts from reference TRBV5-1 and TRBJ2-7): KAGVTQTPRYLIKTRGQQVTLSCSPISGHRSVSWYQQTPGQGLQFLFEYFSETQRNKGNFPGRFSGRQFSNSRSEMNVSTLELGDSALYLCASSSGTATYEQYFGPGTRLTVT.

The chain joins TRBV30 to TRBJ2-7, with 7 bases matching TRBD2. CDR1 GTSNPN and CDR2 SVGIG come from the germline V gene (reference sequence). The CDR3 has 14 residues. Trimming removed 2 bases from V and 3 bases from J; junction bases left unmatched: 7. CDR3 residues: CAWSLGGVGYEQYV. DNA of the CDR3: TGTGCCTGGAGTTTGGGGGGGGTAGGCTACGAGCAGTACGTC.

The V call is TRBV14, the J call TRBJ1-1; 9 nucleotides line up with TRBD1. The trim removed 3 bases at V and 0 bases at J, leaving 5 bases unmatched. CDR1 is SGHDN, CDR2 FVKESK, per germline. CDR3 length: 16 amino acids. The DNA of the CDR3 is TGTGCCAGCAGCCAGGGACAGGGCGTGATGAACACTGAAGCTTTCTTT. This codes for CASSQGQGVMNTEAFF.

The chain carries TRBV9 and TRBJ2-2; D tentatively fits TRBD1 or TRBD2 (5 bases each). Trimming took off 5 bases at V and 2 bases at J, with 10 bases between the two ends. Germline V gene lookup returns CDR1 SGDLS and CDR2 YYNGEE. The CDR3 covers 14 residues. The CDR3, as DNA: TGTGCCAGCAGGAGGGACCAAAACACCGGGGAGCTGTTTTTT. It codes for CASRRDQNTGELFF. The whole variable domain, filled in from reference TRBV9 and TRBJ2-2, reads DSGVTQTPKHLITATGQRVTLRCSPRSGDLSVYWYQQSLDQGLQFLIQYYNGEERAKGNILERFSAQQFPDLHSELNLSSLELGDSALYFCASRRDQNTGELFFGEGSRLTVL.

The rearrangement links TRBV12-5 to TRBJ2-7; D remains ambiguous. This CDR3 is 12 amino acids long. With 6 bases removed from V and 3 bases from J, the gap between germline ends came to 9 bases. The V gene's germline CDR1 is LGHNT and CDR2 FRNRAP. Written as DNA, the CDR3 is TGTGCTAGTGGCTTATCATTCTACGAGCAGTACGTC. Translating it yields CASGLSFYEQYV.

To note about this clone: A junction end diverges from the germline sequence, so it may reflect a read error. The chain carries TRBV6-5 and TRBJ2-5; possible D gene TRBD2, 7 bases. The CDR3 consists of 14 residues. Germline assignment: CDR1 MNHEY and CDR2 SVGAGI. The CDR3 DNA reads TGTGCCAGCACCAAAGGGGGGGTTCAAGTGACCCAGTACTTC. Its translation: CASTKGGVQVTQYF.

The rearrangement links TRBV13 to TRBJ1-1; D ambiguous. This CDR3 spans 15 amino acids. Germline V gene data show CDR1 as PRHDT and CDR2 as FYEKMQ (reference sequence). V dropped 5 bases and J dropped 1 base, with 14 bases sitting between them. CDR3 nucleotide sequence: TGTGCCAGCAGCCCACACGAGGCTCAGAACACTGAAGCTTTCTTT. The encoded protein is CASSPHEAQNTEAFF.

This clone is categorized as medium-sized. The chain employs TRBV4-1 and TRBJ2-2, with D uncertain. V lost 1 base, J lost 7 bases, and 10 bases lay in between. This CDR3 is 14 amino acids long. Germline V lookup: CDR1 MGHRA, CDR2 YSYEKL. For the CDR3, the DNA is TGCGCCAGCAGCCAAGTTGTGGAGAACGGGGAGCTGTTTTTT. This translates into CASSQVVENGELFF.

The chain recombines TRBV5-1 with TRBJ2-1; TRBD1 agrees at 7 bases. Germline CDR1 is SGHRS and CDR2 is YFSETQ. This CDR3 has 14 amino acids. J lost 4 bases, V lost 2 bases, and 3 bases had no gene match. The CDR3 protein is CASSFGTEYNEQFF. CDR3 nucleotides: TGCGCCAGCAGCTTCGGGACAGAGTACAATGAGCAGTTCTTC.

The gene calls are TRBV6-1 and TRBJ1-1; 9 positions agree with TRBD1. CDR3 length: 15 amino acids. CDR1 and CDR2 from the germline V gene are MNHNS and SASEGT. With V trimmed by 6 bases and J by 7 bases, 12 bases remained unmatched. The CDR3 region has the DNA TGTGCCAGCAGAGGGGACAGGGCCCGTTTTGGTGAAGCTTTCTTT. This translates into CASRGDRARFGEAFF.

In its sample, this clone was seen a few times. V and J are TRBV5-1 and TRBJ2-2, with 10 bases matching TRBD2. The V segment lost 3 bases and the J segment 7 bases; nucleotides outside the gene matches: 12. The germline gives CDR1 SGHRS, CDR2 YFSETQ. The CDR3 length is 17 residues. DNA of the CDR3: TGCGCCAGCAGCTCCTTGGGGCTAGCGGGAGACGTCGGGGAGCTGTTTTTT. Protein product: CASSSLGLAGDVGELFF.